Below, 4 T cell receptor beta chains from the same sample are listed, as sequenced in a study of beta chain features in type 1 diabetes. The study's findings and limits: People with Type 1 diabetes carried modestly yet significantly shorter TCRB CDR3s in all four CD4+ subsets.

No antigen is known for these receptors. cDNA synthesis used the whole RNA isolate, giving expressed TCRB sequences. The method was immunoSEQ multiplex PCR; TCRdb's version includes in-frame clones alone and lacks a portion of them. Counted here are almost 350,000 clones, approximately 9.7% occurring once; the ten biggest clones make up less than 1.2%. Sequences were obtained from central memory CD4+ T cells from blood. These receptors all stem from a man aged 25-45 years with type 1 diabetes.

V usage is TRBV29-1 and J usage is TRBJ2-3; 8 bases line up with TRBD2. Germline lookup yields CDR1 SQVTM and CDR2 ANQGSEA. V shed 5 bases and J 0 bases; nucleotides not matched to a gene: 7. The CDR3 runs 15 residues. The CDR3: CSVPQLAASTDTQYF. The CDR3 bases are TGCAGCGTTCCCCAACTAGCGGCTAGCACAGATACGCAGTATTTT.

There are many counts of this clone. This chain uses TRBV6-6 with TRBJ2-3; D is undetermined. This CDR3 spans 15 amino acids. Germline V gives CDR1 MNHNY, CDR2 SVGAGI (reference sequence). V was trimmed by 2 bases and J by 0 bases, leaving 9 bases between them. The CDR3 region is CASSYSQPSTDTQYF. In nucleotides, the CDR3 is TGTGCCAGCAGTTACAGCCAACCTAGCACAGATACGCAGTATTTT.

This clone has only a few counts. This chain connects TRBV28 to TRBJ2-7; 8 bases are shared with TRBD2. Germline V CDR1 and CDR2: MDHEN, SYDVKM. The CDR3 has 15 amino acids. The V segment lost 6 bases and the J segment 6 bases; nucleotides outside the gene matches: 13. The CDR3 is CASRGSGGITGEQYF. The CDR3 region has the DNA TGTGCCAGCAGGGGGAGCGGGGGTATAACTGGCGAGCAGTACTTC.

The sample holds a few counts of this clone. The chain uses TRBV5-1 and TRBJ2-5, with 12 nucleotides matching TRBD2. The CDR3 is 17 amino acids. V gave up 0 bases and J gave up 2 bases; unmatched junction bases: 5. CDR1 is SGHRS, CDR2 YFSETQ, per germline. The DNA for the CDR3 is TGCGCCAGCAGCTTGGCCGTACTAGCGGGGGGACAAGAGACCCAGTACTTC. Encoded protein: CASSLAVLAGGQETQYF. Looking up the rest from reference TRBV5-1 and TRBJ2-5 gives the full variable domain: KAGVTQTPRYLIKTRGQQVTLSCSPISGHRSVSWYQQTPGQGLQFLFEYFSETQRNKGNFPGRFSGRQFSNSRSEMNVSTLELGDSALYLCASSLAVLAGGQETQYFGPGTRLLVL.